Ten or more counts support the clone carrying this T cell receptor beta chain. Its antigen is not known. Germline-derived CDR1 and CDR2 are SGHDT and YYEEEE. Trimming cost V 5 bases and J 9 bases, with 12 bases left between them. The CDR3 runs 12 residues. These data originate in a study of blood T cells in healthy people across ages. Study-wide context: About one barcoded beta molecule per two T cells came from capture by template switching. The study's findings and limits: Roughly linear age-related decline in beta diversity appeared, significant by age approximately 41.

Together with a sample-barcoded 5' primer, a J-beta primer mix was included in a second PCR lasting roughly 7 to 11 cycles. Each single sample gave us at least 3 million CDR3-containing paired-end reads. Each CDR3 protein is one row after TCRdb ran MiXCR on the 5' RACE reads. The sample has around 650,000 distinct CDR3 sequences, about a third seen once. This chain links TRBV5-6 with TRBJ2-1; TRBD1 is a possible D gene (6 bases). Sequencing used blood. This receptor was obtained from an elderly woman in good health. The CDR3 is CASRGTFGEQFF. The CDR3 region has the DNA TGTGCCAGCAGGGGGACATTTGGTGAGCAGTTCTTC.